Each of the 8 T cell receptor beta chains below was sequenced from the same sample in a study of T-cell memory formation after mild COVID-19. A single record per CDR3 protein comes from TCRdb applying MiXCR to the 5' RACE reads. This sample carries 300,000 to 350,000 distinct CDR3 sequences, approximately 14% of them seen once, and the ten largest clones take roughly 23%. The sequencing input was PBMCs or a T cell subset sorted from them (not recorded which). Every receptor here comes from a young man who had mild COVID-19 (a few samples of this study predate the infection). Cell type and time point are not known.

J is TRBJ2-7 and V is TRBV29-1, with 8 bases matching TRBD1. The length of the CDR3 is 12 residues. The ends lost 7 bases at V and 3 bases at J; junction bases unmatched: 5. Germline V gene lookup returns CDR1 SQVTM and CDR2 ANQGSEA. The CDR3 protein is CSAGQGLYEQYF. CDR3 nucleotides: TGCAGCGCTGGACAGGGACTCTACGAGCAGTACTTC.

CDR3 nucleotides: TGTGCCAGCAGCTTAGGGGCGCACATCGATACGCAGTATTTT. Its translation: CASSLGAHIDTQYF. The chain joins TRBV7-9 to TRBJ2-3; D uncertain. V shed 1 base and J shed 6 bases, with 11 bases lying between them. Germline V CDR1 and CDR2: SEHNR, FQNEAQ (reference sequence). The length of the CDR3 is 14 residues.

The chain links TRBV28 to TRBJ2-6; the D is unclear. This CDR3 is 17 amino acids long. Per germline, CDR1 MDHEN and CDR2 SYDVKM. Between the trimmed V and J ends, which lost 8 bases and 2 bases, there was a span of 19 bases. The CDR3 sequence: CASCPITTGPGANVLTF. The CDR3 DNA reads as TGTGCCAGCTGTCCAATAACGACCGGGCCTGGGGCCAACGTCCTGACTTTC.

Only a few counts were recorded for this clonotype. This chain's CDR3 is CASSPASGGYGGELFF. As DNA, the CDR3 is TGTGCCAGCAGCCCCGCTAGCGGGGGGTACGGCGGGGAGCTGTTTTTT. This rearrangement joins TRBV12-3 or TRBV12-4 to TRBJ2-2; 11 bases align to TRBD2. V trimming: 6 bases; J trimming: 7 bases; junction bases outside the gene matches: 10. The CDR3 consists of 16 residues.

This clonotype was counted ten times or more. This chain connects TRBV10-3 to TRBJ2-5; unclear D gene. The germline V gene encodes CDR1 ENHRY and CDR2 SYGVKD. The ends were cut back, 4 bases at V and 2 bases at J, with 11 bases in the middle. The CDR3 covers 14 residues. Here the CDR3 DNA reads TGTGCCATCAGTGCGTCCGGCAGGCAAGAGACCCAGTACTTC. This encodes CAISASGRQETQYF.

There are a few counts of this clonotype. The rearrangement links TRBV20-1 to TRBJ1-1; 8 positions agree with TRBD1. The CDR3 has 13 residues. CDR1 DFQATT and CDR2 SNEGSKA come from the germline V gene (reference sequence). Trimming took 7 bases from V and 0 from J; bases not matched to a gene: 4. CDR3 sequence (DNA): TGCAGTGGGACAGGGTCCTTGAACACTGAAGCTTTCTTT. Translating gives CSGTGSLNTEAFF.

CDR3 region: CASSQGGTSRYGYTF. In DNA form, the CDR3 reads TGCGCCAGCAGCCAAGGAGGGACCTCCCGCTATGGCTACACCTTC. This sequence joins TRBV4-1 and TRBJ1-2; D perhaps matches TRBD1 (5 bases). Germline V CDR1 and CDR2: MGHRA, YSYEKL. The CDR3 runs 15 residues. V shed 1 base and J shed 4 bases, with 13 bases lying between them.

This clonotype was observed a few times. The rearrangement joins TRBV7-2 to TRBJ1-4; D call uncertain. This CDR3 region has 15 residues. Germline CDR1 reads SGHTA; CDR2 reads FQGNSA. Deletions cut 4 bases from V and 5 bases from J, with 14 bases between. The CDR3 sequence is CASSSRPGSNEKLFF. DNA for the CDR3: TGTGCCAGCAGCTCGAGACCGGGATCAAATGAAAAACTGTTTTTT.